This TCR beta chain was sequenced for a study of control samples from healthy donors and cancer patients. The germline V gene has CDR1 MGHRA and CDR2 YSYEKL. V trimming: 3 bases; J trimming: 4 bases; junction bases outside the gene matches: 10. This CDR3 is built from 16 residues. Clones were sequenced by immunoSEQ multiplex PCR, and TCRdb holds only the in-frame ones, with some missing. The repertoire holds approximately 150,000 clones, 94% seen once, with about an eighth in the top ten. This receptor was obtained from a man aged 40-55 years in good health. The specimen was blood. The chain uses TRBV4-1 and TRBJ2-7; 9 bases are shared with TRBD2. The CDR3, as DNA: TGCGCCAGCAGCCACGGGATGGTAGCGGGAGTGTACGAGCAGTACTTC. Protein: CASSHGMVAGVYEQYF.